This TCR beta chain came from a study of PD-1 blockade in classical Hodgkin lymphoma. Time point defined: cycle 4 day 1 (C4D1), after less than seven weeks of nivolumab. Brentuximab vedotin exposure varied, and every patient relapsed after autologous stem cell transplantation. Complete response, partial response or progressive disease was each patient's best response. This table comes from immunoSEQ multiplex PCR, and its TCRdb copy is limited to in-frame clones, with some not included. Here the sample spans several thousand clones, around nine tenths being singletons. Note on this clone: Its antigen remains unidentified.

This CDR3 spans 12 amino acids. The germline V gene encodes CDR1 SGHVS and CDR2 FNYEAQ. Study results and limitations: Relative to healthy donors, newly diagnosed patients reportedly had lower baseline TCR diversity, which was reported as lower still in relapsed/refractory patients. The baseline diversity of complete responders showed similarity to that of newly diagnosed patients. By C4D1, diversity of CD4+ TCRs had risen significantly, whereas that of CD8+ TCRs had not.

Specimen: peripheral blood mononuclear cells (PBMCs), collected before the fourth cycle of nivolumab. The sequence was obtained from a human donor with classical Hodgkin lymphoma. This chain joins TRBV7-6 and TRBJ2-5, with D uncertain. The J call may be incorrect, as the DNA end agrees better with TRBJ2-7. DNA of the CDR3: TGTGCCAGCAGCGACGACATTTACGAGCAGTACTTC. This encodes CASSDDIYEQYF.